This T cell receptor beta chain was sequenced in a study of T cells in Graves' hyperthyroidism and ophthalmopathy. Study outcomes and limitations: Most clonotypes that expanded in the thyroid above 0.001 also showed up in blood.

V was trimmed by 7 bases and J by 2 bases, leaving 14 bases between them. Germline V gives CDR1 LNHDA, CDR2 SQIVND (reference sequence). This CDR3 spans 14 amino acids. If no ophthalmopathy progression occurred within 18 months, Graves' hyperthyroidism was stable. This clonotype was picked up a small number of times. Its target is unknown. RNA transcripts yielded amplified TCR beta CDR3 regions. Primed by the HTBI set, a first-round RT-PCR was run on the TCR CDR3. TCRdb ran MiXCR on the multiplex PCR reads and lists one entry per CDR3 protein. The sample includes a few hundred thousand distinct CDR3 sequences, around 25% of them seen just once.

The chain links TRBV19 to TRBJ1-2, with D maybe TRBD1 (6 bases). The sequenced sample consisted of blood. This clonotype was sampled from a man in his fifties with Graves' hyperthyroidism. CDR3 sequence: CASTLGQTNYGYTF. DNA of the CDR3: TGTGCCAGTACTCTAGGACAGACCAACTATGGCTACACCTTC.